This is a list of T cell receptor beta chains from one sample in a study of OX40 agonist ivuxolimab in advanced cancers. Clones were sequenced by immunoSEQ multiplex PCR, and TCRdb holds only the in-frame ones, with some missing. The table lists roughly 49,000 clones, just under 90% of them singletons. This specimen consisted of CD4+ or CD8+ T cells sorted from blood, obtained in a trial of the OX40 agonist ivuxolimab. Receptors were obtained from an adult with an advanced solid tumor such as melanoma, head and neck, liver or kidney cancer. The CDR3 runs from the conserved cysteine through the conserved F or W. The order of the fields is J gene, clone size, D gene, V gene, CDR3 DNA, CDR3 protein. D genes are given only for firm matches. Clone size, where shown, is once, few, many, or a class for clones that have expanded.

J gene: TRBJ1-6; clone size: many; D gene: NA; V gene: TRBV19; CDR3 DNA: TGTGCCAGTAGTCAAAGGGCGGGGAGCTCCTATAATTCACCCCTCCACTTT; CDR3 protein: CASSQRAGSSYNSPLHF
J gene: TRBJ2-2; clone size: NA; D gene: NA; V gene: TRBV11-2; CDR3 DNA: TGTGCCACCGCGGGTGGGGTAGGCGGGGAGCTGTTTTTT; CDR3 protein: CATAGGVGGELFF
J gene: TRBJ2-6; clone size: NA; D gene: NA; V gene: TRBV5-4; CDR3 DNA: TGTGCCAGCAGCGCGACCGGCTGGGGAGGGGCCAACGTCCTGACTTTC; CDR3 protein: CASSATGWGGANVLTF
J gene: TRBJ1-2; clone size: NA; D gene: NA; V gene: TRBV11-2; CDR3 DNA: TGTGCCAGCAGCCCGGTCCCGGGACGCGCTGGGGATGGCTACACCTTC; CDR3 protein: CASSPVPGRAGDGYTF
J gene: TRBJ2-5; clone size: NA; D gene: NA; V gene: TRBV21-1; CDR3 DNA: TGTGCCAGCAGCCCATGCCGGGCGGGTGTAAAGACCCAGTACTTC; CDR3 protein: CASSPCRAGVKTQYF
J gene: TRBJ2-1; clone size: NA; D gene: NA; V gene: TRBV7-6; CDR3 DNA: TGTGCCAGCAGCAAAACTAGCAGTGAGCAGTTCTTC; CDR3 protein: CASSKTSSEQFF
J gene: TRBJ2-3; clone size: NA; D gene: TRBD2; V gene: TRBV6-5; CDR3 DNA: TGTGCCACCCTGATTGAAGCGGGACGCACAGATACGCAGTATTTT; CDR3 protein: CATLIEAGRTDTQYF
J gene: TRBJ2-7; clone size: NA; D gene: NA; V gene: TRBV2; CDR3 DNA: TGTGCCAGCATCGGACAGACCTACGAGCAGTACTTC; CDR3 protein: CASIGQTYEQYF
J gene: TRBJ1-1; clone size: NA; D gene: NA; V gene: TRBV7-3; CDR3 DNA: TGTGCCAGCAGCTTAGACGCAGGGTTGAACACTGAAGCTTTCTTT; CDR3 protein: CASSLDAGLNTEAFF
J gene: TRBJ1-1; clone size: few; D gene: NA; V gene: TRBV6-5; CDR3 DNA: TGTGCCAGCAGTTTCGGGGCGAACACTGAAGCTTTCTTT; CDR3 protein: CASSFGANTEAFF
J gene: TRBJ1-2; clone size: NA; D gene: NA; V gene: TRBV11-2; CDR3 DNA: TGTGCCAGCAGCTTGGGGAGGGACTATGGCTACACCTTC; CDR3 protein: CASSLGRDYGYTF
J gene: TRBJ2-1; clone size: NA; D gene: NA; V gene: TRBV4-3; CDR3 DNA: TGCGCCAGCAGCCAAGACTCTGGGGGGTCCCGCTCCTACAATGAGCAGTTCTTC; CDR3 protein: CASSQDSGGSRSYNEQFF
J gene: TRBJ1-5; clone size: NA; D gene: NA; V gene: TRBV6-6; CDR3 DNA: TGTGCCAGCAGCTTAGACGCACCAGGGAGCAATCAGCCCCAGCATTTT; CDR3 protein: CASSLDAPGSNQPQHF
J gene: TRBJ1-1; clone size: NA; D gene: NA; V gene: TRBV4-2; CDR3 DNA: TGTGCCAGCAGCCAAGAGGCGGTGAACACTGAAGCTTTCTTT; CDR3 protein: CASSQEAVNTEAFF
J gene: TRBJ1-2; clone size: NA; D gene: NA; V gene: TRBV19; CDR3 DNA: TGTGCCAGTAGAAAACCCCGGGACCGCTATGGCTACACCTTC; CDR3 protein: CASRKPRDRYGYTF
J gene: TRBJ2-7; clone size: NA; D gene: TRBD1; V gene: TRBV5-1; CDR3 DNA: TGCGCCAGCAGCCTCGGACAGGGGGCTAAAAGCGAGCAGTACTTC; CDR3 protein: CASSLGQGAKSEQYF